These 9 T cell receptor beta chains originate from one sample sequenced in a study of early T cells in non-severe SARS-CoV-2 infection. In TCRdb, the 5' RACE reads were re-called with MiXCR into one record per CDR3 protein. The sample shows 25,000 to 35,000 distinct CDR3 sequences, roughly 5.4% of them seen only once. Sequenced input: whole blood. The receptors here all came from an adult who was a healthcare worker with PCR-confirmed SARS-CoV-2 infection or an uninfected control (not recorded which).

By share, this clonotype ranks as medium-sized. This chain joins TRBV6-4 and TRBJ1-4; D remains unclear. V lost 5 bases and J 5 bases, leaving 12 bases between the germline ends. CDR1 is MRHNA and CDR2 is SNTAGT in the germline V gene. CDR3 size: 14 residues. CDR3 coding DNA: TGTGCCAGCAGTACGCCGCGATTAAATGAAAAACTGTTTTTT. Protein sequence: CASSTPRLNEKLFF.

The gene calls are TRBV2 and TRBJ1-1, with TRBD1 as a possible D gene (6 bases). V lost 6 bases to trimming and J lost 5 bases, with 19 bases between them. CDR3 length equals 15 residues. Germline V gives CDR1 SNHLY, CDR2 FYNNEI. The chain's CDR3 is CASSRLRQAGTEAFF. DNA for the CDR3: TGTGCCAGCAGCCGACTCAGACAGGCGGGGACTGAAGCTTTCTTT.

This clonotype has more than one count but fewer than ten. V gene TRBV29-1 combines with J gene TRBJ2-5, with 15 bases that match TRBD2. This CDR3 contains 15 residues. Germline lookup yields CDR1 SQVTM and CDR2 ANQGSEA. Unmatched junction bases numbered 6, after V lost 7 bases and J lost 3 bases. Written as DNA, the CDR3 is TGCAGCGCCCCTGGACTAGCGGGGGGGAAAGAGACCCAGTACTTC. Translation gives CSAPGLAGGKETQYF.

This clonotype was found many times. This rearrangement joins TRBV7-6 to TRBJ2-1; D not resolved. Trimming shortened V by 1 base and J by 10 bases, and 20 bases separated the two germline ends. The CDR3 totals 16 residues. Germline CDR1 and CDR2: SGHVS and FNYEAQ. This CDR3 reads CASSLDFYVADPEQFF. The CDR3 DNA reads as TGTGCCAGCAGCTTAGACTTTTATGTGGCGGATCCGGAGCAGTTCTTC.

This clonotype was observed a handful of times. This chain links TRBV10-2 with TRBJ1-1; 9 nucleotides align to TRBD1. This CDR3 is 14 amino acids long. Germline assignment: CDR1 WSHSY and CDR2 SAAADI. With V trimmed by 8 bases and J by 4 bases, 8 bases remained unmatched. The CDR3 sequence: CASDTGGTGTEAFF. In nucleotides, the CDR3 is TGCGCCAGCGATACAGGGGGCACGGGCACTGAAGCTTTCTTT.

This clonotype was counted ten times or more. The rearrangement links TRBV20-1 to TRBJ1-3; D perhaps matches TRBD1 (5 bases). The V gene's germline CDR1 is DFQATT and CDR2 SNEGSKA (reference sequence). The CDR3 runs to 15 residues. V lost 1 base to trimming and J lost 0 bases, with 10 bases between them. The CDR3 region is CSARVTGSSGNTIYF. The CDR3 region has the DNA TGCAGTGCTAGAGTTACAGGCAGCTCTGGAAACACCATATATTTT.

The chain joins TRBV7-2 to TRBJ2-1, with D possibly being TRBD1 or TRBD2 (5 bases each). Germline CDR1 and CDR2: SGHTA and FQGNSA. V was cut by 2 bases and J by 7 bases, with 18 bases left in between. There are 16 residues in the CDR3. The CDR3 nucleotides are TGTGCCAGCAGCTTAATGGGGGAGTTCAGAGGGAATGAGCAGTTCTTC. Amino acids: CASSLMGEFRGNEQFF.

This clonotype has at least ten counts. The chain combines TRBV5-8 with TRBJ2-5; no definite D call. V was shortened by 3 bases and J by 4 bases, with 7 bases between the two germline ends. CDR1 and CDR2 from the germline V gene are SGHTS and YDEGEE. The CDR3 sequence is 12 residues long. The DNA of the CDR3 is TGTGCCAGCAGCTCCCCTTCAGAGACCCAGTACTTC. Its translation: CASSSPSETQYF.

Ten or more counts support this clonotype. The chain combines TRBV6-1 with TRBJ1-5; weak D call: TRBD1 (5 bases). Germline assignment: CDR1 MNHNS and CDR2 SASEGT. V lost 2 bases and J lost 7, with 12 bases in between. The CDR3 has 14 residues. The CDR3 sequence is CASSETGVWQPQHF. The CDR3 region has the DNA TGTGCCAGCAGTGAAACGGGGGTCTGGCAGCCCCAGCATTTT.